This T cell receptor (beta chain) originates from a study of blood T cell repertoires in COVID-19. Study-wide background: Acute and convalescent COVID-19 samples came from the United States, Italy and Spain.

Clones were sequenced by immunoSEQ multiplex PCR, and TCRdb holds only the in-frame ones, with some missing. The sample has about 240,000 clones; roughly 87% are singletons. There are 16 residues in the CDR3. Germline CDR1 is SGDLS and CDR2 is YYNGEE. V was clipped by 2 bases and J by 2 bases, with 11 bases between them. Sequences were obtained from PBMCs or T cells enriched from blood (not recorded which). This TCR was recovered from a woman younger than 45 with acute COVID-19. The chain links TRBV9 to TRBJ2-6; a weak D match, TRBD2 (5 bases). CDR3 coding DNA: TGTGCCAGCAGCGTCGTGGGAGTAACTGGGGCCAACGTCCTGACTTTC. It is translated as CASSVVGVTGANVLTF.